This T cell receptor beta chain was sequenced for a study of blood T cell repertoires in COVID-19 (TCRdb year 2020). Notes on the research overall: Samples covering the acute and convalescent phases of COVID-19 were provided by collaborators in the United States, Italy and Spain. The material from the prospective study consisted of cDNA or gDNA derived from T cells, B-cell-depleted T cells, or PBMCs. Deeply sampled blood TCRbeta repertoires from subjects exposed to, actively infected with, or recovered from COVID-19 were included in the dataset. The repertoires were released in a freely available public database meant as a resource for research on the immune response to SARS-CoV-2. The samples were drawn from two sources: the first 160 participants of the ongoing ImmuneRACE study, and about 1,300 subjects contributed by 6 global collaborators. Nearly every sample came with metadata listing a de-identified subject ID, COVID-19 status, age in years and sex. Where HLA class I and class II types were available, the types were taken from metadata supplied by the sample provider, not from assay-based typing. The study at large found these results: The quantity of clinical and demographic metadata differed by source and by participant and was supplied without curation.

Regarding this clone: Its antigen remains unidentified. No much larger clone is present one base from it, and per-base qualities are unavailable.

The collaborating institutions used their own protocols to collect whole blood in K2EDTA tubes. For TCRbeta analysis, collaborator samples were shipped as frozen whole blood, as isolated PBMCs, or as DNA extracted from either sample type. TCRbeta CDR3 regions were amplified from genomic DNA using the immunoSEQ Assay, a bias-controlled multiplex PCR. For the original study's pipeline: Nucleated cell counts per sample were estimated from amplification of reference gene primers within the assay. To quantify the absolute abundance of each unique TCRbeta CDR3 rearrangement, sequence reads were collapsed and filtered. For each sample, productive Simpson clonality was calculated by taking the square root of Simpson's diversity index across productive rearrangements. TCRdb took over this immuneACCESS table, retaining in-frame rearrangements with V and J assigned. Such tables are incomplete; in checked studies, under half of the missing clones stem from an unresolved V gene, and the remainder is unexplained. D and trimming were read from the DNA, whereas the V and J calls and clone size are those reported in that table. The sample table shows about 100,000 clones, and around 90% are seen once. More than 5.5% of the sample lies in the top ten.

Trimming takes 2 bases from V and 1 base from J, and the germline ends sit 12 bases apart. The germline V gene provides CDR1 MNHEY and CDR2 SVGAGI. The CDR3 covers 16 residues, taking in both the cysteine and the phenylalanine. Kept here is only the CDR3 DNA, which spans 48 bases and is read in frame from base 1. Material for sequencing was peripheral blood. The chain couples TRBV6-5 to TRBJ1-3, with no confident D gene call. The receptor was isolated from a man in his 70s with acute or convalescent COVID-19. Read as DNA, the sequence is TGTGCCAGCAGTTACCAAATTAGTACGTCTGGAAACACCATATATTTT. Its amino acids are CASSYQISTSGNTIYF.